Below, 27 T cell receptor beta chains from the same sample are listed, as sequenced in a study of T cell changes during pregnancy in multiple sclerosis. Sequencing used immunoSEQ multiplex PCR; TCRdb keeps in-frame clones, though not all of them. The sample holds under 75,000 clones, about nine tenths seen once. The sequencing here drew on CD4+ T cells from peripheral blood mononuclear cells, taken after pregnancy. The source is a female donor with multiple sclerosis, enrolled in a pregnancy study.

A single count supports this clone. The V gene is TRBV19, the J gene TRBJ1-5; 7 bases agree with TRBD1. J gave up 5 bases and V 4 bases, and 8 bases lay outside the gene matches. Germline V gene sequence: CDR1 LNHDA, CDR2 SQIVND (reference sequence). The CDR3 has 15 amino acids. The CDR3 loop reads CASSTQGPTDQPQHF. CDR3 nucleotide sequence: TGTGCCAGTAGTACACAGGGGCCAACCGATCAGCCCCAGCATTTT.

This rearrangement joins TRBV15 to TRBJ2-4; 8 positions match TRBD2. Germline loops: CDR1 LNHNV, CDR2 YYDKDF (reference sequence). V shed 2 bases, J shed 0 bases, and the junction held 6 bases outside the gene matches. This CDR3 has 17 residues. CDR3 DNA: TGTGCCACCAGCAGACCCTGGGCGGGGGGAGCCAAAAACATTCAGTACTTC. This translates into CATSRPWAGGAKNIQYF.

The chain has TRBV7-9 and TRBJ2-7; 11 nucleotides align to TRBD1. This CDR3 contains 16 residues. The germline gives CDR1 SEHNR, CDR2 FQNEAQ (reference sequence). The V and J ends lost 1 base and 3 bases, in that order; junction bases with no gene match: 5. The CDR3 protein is CASSLDLGTGGYEQYF. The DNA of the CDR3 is TGTGCCAGCAGCTTAGATCTTGGGACAGGGGGCTACGAGCAGTACTTC.

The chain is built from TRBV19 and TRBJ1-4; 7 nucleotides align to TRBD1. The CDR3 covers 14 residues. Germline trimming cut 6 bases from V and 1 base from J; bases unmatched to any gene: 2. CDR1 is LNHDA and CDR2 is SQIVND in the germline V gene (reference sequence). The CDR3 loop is CASRRQGTNEKLFF. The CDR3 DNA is TGTGCCAGTAGAAGACAGGGAACTAATGAAAAACTGTTTTTT.

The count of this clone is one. The CDR3 is CASSQVGGEGVYGYTF. The CDR3 nucleotides read TGTGCCAGCAGCCAAGTCGGCGGGGAGGGAGTCTATGGCTACACCTTC. The chain uses TRBV4-2 and TRBJ1-2; D is unclear. Germline V gene sequence: CDR1 LGHNA, CDR2 YNFKEQ. V was trimmed by 1 base and J by 4 bases, leaving 16 bases between them. This CDR3 comprises 16 residues.

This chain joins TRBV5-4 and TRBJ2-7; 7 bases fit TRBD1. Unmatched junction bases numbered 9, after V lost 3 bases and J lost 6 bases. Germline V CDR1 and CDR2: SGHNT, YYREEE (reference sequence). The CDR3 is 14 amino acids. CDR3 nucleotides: TGTGCCAGCAGCTCGGAGACAGGGTTCAGCGAGCAGTACTTC. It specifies CASSSETGFSEQYF.

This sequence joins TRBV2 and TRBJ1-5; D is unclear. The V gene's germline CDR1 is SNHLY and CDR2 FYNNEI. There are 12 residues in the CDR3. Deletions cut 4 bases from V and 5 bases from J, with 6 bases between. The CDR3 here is CASSVSDQPQHF. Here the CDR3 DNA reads TGTGCCAGCAGTGTTTCGGATCAGCCCCAGCATTTT. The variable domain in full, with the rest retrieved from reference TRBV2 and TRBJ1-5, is EPEVTQTPSHQVTQMGQEVILRCVPISNHLYFYWYRQILGQKVEFLVSFYNNEISEKSEIFDDQFSVERPDGSNFTLKIRSTKLEDSAMYFCASSVSDQPQHFGDGTRLSIL.

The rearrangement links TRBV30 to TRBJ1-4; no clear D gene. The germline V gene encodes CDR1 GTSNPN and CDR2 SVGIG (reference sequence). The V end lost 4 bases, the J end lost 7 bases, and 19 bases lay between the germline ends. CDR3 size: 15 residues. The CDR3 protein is CAWTGNRGVGEKLFF. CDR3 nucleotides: TGTGCCTGGACGGGGAATCGGGGAGTCGGTGAAAAACTGTTTTTT.

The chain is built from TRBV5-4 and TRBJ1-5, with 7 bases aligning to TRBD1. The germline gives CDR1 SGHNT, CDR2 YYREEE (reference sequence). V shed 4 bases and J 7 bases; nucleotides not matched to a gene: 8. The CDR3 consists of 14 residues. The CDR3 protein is CASSPDRRGQPQHF. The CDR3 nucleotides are TGTGCCAGCAGCCCGGACAGGAGGGGCCAGCCCCAGCATTTT.

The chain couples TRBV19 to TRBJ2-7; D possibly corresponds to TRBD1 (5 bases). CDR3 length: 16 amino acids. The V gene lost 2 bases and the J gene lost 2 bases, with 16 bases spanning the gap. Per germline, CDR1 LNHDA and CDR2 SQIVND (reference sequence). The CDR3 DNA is TGTGCCAGTAGTATAATGGGGCCCATGGAAGCCTACGAGCAGTACTTC. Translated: CASSIMGPMEAYEQYF.

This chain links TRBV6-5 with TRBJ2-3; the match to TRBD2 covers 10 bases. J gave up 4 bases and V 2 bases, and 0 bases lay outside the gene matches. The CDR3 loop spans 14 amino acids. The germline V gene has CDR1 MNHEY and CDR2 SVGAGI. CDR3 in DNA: TGTGCCAGCAGTTACGGGACTAGCGCAGATACGCAGTATTTT. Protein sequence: CASSYGTSADTQYF.

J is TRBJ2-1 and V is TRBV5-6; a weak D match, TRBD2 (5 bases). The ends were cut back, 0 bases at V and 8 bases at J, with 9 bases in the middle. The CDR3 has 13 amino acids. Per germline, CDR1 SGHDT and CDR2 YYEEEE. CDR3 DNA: TGTGCCAGCAGCTTGGCGGGGTGGGATGAGCAGTTCTTC. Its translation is CASSLAGWDEQFF.

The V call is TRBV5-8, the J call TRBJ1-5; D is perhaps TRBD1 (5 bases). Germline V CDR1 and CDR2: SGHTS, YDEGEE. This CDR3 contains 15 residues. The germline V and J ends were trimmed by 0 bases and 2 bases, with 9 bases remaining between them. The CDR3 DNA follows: TGTGCCAGCAGCTTGGACAGGATTCGCAATCAGCCCCAGCATTTT. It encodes CASSLDRIRNQPQHF.

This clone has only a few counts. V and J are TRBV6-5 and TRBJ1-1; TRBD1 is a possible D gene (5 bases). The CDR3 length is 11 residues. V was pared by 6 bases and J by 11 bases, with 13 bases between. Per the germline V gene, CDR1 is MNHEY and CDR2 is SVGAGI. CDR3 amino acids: CASRRQTQAFF. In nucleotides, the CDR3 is TGTGCCAGCAGACGACAGACCCAGGCTTTCTTT.

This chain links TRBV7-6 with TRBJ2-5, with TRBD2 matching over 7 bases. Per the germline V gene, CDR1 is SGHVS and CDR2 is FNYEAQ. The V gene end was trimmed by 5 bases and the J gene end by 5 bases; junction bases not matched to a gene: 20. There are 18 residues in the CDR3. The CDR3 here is CASSPRSFGSGDGETQYF. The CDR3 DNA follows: TGTGCCAGCAGCCCCCGGAGTTTCGGGAGCGGGGATGGCGAGACCCAGTACTTC.

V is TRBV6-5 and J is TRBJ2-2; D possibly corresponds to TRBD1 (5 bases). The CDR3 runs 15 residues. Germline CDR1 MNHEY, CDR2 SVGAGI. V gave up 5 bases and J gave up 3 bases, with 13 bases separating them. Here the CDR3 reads CASSRIGHDTGELFF. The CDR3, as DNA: TGTGCCAGCAGTCGCATAGGACACGACACCGGGGAGCTGTTTTTT.

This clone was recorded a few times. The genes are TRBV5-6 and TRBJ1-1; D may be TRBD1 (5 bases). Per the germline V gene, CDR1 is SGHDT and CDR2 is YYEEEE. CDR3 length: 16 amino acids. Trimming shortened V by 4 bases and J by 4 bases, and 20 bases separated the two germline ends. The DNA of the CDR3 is TGTGCCAGCAGCCCCGTCGGGGGTGGGCTTATCACTGAAGCTTTCTTT. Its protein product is CASSPVGGGLITEAFF.

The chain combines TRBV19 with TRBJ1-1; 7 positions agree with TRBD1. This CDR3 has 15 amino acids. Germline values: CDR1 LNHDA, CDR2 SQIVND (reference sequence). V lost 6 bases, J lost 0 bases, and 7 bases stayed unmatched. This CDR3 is CASSSGTDMNTEAFF. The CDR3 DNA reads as TGTGCCAGTAGCTCAGGGACAGATATGAACACTGAAGCTTTCTTT.

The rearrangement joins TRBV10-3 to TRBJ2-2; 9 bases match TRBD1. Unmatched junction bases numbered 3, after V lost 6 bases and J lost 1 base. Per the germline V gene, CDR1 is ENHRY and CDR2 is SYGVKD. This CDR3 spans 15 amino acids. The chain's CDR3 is CAIRGGQGNTGELFF. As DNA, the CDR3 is TGTGCCATCAGGGGGGGACAGGGGAACACCGGGGAGCTGTTTTTT.

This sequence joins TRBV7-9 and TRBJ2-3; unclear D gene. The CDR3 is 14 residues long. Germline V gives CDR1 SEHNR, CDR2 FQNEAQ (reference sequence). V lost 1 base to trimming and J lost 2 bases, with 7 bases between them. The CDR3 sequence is CASSLGRITDTQYF. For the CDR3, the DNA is TGTGCCAGCAGCTTAGGCAGGATCACAGATACGCAGTATTTT.

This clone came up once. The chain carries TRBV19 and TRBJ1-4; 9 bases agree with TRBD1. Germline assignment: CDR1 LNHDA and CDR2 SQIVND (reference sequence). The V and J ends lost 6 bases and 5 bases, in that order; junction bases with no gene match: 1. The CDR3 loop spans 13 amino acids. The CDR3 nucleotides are TGTGCCAGTAGGGACAGGGGAAATGAAAAACTGTTTTTT. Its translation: CASRDRGNEKLFF.

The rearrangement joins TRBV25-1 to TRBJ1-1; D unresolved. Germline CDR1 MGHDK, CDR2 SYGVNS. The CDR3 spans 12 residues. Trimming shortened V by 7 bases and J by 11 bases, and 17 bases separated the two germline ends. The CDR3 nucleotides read TGTGCCAGCACTGGAACAGACCGCCGCGCTTTCTTT. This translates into CASTGTDRRAFF.

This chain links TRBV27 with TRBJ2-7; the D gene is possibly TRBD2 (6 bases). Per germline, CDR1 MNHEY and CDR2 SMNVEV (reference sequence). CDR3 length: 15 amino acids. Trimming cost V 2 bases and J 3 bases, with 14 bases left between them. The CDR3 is CASSLNAGPLYEQYF. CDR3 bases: TGTGCCAGCAGTTTAAACGCGGGGCCCCTCTACGAGCAGTACTTC.

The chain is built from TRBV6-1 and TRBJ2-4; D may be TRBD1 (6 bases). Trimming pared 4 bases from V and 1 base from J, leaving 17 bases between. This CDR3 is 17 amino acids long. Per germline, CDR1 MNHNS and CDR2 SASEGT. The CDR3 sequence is CASSGEGEGTAKNIQYF. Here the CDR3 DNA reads TGTGCCAGCAGTGGTGAGGGGGAAGGGACGGCCAAAAACATTCAGTACTTC.

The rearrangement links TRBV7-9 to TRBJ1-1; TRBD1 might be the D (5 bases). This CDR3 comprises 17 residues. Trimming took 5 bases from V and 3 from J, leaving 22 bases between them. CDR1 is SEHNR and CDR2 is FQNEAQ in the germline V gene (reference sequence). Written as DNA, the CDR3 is TGTGCCAGCAGCCCGATCGAAGGGAGGGGCTGGGACACTGAAGCTTTCTTT. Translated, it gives CASSPIEGRGWDTEAFF.

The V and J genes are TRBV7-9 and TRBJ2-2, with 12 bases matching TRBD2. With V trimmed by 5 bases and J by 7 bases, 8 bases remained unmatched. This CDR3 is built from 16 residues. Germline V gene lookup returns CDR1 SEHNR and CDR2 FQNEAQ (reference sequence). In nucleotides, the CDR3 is TGTGCCAGCAGCGTAGGACTAGCGGGAACGGGCGGGGAGCTGTTTTTT. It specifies CASSVGLAGTGGELFF.

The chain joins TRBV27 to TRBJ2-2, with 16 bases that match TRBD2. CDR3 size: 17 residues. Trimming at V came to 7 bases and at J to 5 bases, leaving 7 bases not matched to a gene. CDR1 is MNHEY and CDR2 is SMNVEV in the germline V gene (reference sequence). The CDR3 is CASTTGLAGGPTGELFF. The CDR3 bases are TGTGCCAGCACTACGGGACTAGCGGGAGGGCCTACCGGGGAGCTGTTTTTT.